A single T cell receptor (beta chain) is shown here with its context. Antigen: not known. This entry comes from a study of T cells in Graves' hyperthyroidism and ophthalmopathy. Study-level results: Researchers found most expanded thyroid clonotypes above 0.001 in blood as well.

Germline V gene sequence: CDR1 LNHDA, CDR2 SQIVND (reference sequence). Trimming shortened V by 5 bases and J by 6 bases, and 20 bases separated the two germline ends. The CDR3 loop spans 16 amino acids. From RNA transcripts, TCR beta CDR3 regions were amplified. First-round RT-PCR targeting the TCR CDR3 was performed with the HTBI primer set. From the multiplex PCR reads, TCRdb called clonotypes with MiXCR, one entry per CDR3 protein. The sample holds about 640,000 distinct CDR3 sequences, about a fifth seen once. Uncontrolled infection, other autoimmune disease, pregnancy or lactation led to exclusion. This sample holds PBMCs from approximately 10 ml fresh peripheral blood.

This sequence originates from a young man with Graves' ophthalmopathy. Material: blood. This chain connects TRBV19 to TRBJ2-1, with D perhaps TRBD2 (6 bases). In nucleotides, the CDR3 is TGTGCCAGTAGTTCCGGCGGGGAGTGGGTTGCCAATGAGCAGTTCTTC. This encodes CASSSGGEWVANEQFF.